This T cell receptor beta chain was identified in a study of OX40 agonist ivuxolimab in advanced cancers. Produced via immunoSEQ multiplex PCR; TCRdb's table is partial and in-frame only. The table has 63,000 or so clones, approximately 91% seen once. Study-wide results and limits: Dose levels from 0.1 to 3.0 mg/kg saw CD4+ and CD8+ blood T cells expand clonally by week 6.

For this clone: Its antigen is currently unknown. Its ends do not fully match the called genes, so a read error is possible.

The sequencing used CD4+ or CD8+ T cells sorted from blood, collected in a trial of the OX40 agonist ivuxolimab. The sequence derives from an adult with an advanced solid tumor such as melanoma, head and neck, liver or kidney cancer.

CDR3 DNA sequence: TGTGCCAGCAGCTTGGGGGACAGGGGGCCTGGCTTC. Translated, it gives CASSLGDRGPGF. The chain combines TRBV5-8 with TRBJ1-2; 12 bases align to TRBD1. The length of the CDR3 is 12 residues. The germline CDR1 and CDR2 sequences are SGHTS and YDEGEE.